A selection of T cell receptor beta chains follows, all from one sample in a study of T cell responses to AZD1222 COVID-19 vaccine. The method was immunoSEQ multiplex PCR; TCRdb's version includes in-frame clones alone and lacks a portion of them. The sample includes 130,000 or so clones, around 90% of them seen just once. The specimen comprised peripheral blood, sampled 28 days after the second AZD1222 dose. The receptors shown here come from an adult who received the AZD1222 COVID-19 vaccine. The CDR3 runs from the conserved cysteine through the conserved F or W. D genes are given only for firm matches. Clone size is given for some rows only: seen once, a few or many times, or a class if the clone is expanded.

TRBD2	TRBJ2-3	TRBV19	.	CASSMDPPGGVTDTQYF	TGTGCCAGTAGTATGGATCCTCCGGGAGGAGTCACAGATACGCAGTATTTT
.	TRBJ1-1	TRBV6-5	.	CASSYGGGQGTEAFF	TGTGCCAGCAGTTACGGTGGAGGGCAGGGCACTGAAGCTTTCTTT
.	TRBJ1-4	TRBV6-1	.	CASSDTGNSGEKLFF	TGTGCCAGCAGTGACACAGGGAATTCCGGTGAAAAACTGTTTTTT
TRBD2	TRBJ2-2	TRBV6-2/TRBV6-3	.	CASSYLGRGGGELFF	TGTGCCAGCAGTTACCTCGGGAGGGGCGGCGGGGAGCTGTTTTTT
.	TRBJ1-2	TRBV9	.	CASSVGTDQVNYGYTF	TGTGCCAGCAGCGTAGGGACAGACCAAGTTAACTATGGCTACACCTTC
TRBD1	TRBJ2-1	TRBV24-1	.	CATSDPKGAGEQFF	TGTGCCACCAGTGATCCGAAGGGGGCAGGGGAGCAGTTCTTC
.	TRBJ2-5	TRBV15	.	CATSRDTGAETQYF	TGTGCCACCAGCAGAGATACGGGGGCGGAGACCCAGTACTTC
.	TRBJ1-5	TRBV23-1	once	CASSHLGGKVGNQPQHF	TGCGCCAGCAGTCACTTGGGGGGGAAAGTCGGCAATCAGCCCCAGCATTTT
.	TRBJ2-1	TRBV30	.	CAWTSYNEQFF	TGTGCCTGGACTTCCTACAATGAGCAGTTCTTC
TRBD2	TRBJ2-5	TRBV19	.	CASSISPSGVQETQYF	TGTGCCAGTAGTATATCACCTAGCGGGGTTCAAGAGACCCAGTACTTC
.	TRBJ1-1	TRBV5-1	.	CASSLDGDTEAFF	TGCGCCAGCAGCTTGGACGGGGACACTGAAGCTTTCTTT
.	TRBJ1-2	TRBV5-4	.	CASSPGWGDYGYTF	TGTGCCAGCAGCCCAGGATGGGGGGACTATGGCTACACCTTC
.	TRBJ1-6	TRBV5-1	few	CASSFPVGETRSNSPLHF	TGCGCCAGCAGCTTCCCAGTCGGCGAAACTCGGAGTAATTCACCCCTCCACTTT
.	TRBJ1-2	TRBV19	.	CASSMGRVDGYTF	TGTGCCAGTAGTATGGGCAGGGTGGATGGCTACACCTTC
.	TRBJ2-1	TRBV4-3	.	CASSQGGREQFF	TGCGCCAGCAGCCAAGGCGGTCGGGAGCAGTTCTTC
TRBD2	TRBJ2-1	TRBV5-6	.	CASSPSGGAGNEQFF	TGTGCCAGCAGCCCTAGCGGGGGGGCCGGCAATGAGCAGTTCTTC
TRBD2	TRBJ2-1	TRBV5-1	.	CASSSGLAGGRNEQFF	TGCGCCAGCAGCTCGGGGCTAGCGGGGGGGCGGAATGAGCAGTTCTTC
.	TRBJ1-2	TRBV6-6	.	CASSAGWNYGYTF	TGTGCCAGCAGCGCGGGGTGGAACTATGGCTACACCTTC
TRBD1	TRBJ2-3	TRBV29-1	.	CSGADRGLDTQYF	TGCAGCGGCGCCGACAGGGGGCTGGATACGCAGTATTTT
.	TRBJ1-2	TRBV2	.	CASGTLNYGYTF	TGTGCCAGCGGGACACTGAACTATGGCTACACCTTC
.	TRBJ1-1	TRBV6-5	.	CASRGDGEGAFF	TGTGCCAGCAGGGGGGACGGGGAAGGAGCTTTCTTT
.	TRBJ1-3	TRBV30	.	CAWTDTYSGNTIYF	TGTGCCTGGACCGACACTTACTCTGGAAACACCATATATTTT
.	TRBJ1-1	TRBV30	.	CAWSVSQLNTEAFF	TGTGCCTGGAGTGTGAGTCAACTAAACACTGAAGCTTTCTTT
.	TRBJ1-1	TRBV24-1	.	CATRGPYMNTEAFF	TGTGCCACCAGGGGCCCCTACATGAACACTGAAGCTTTCTTT
.	TRBJ1-1	TRBV10-3	once	CAISVRENTEAFF	TGTGCCATCAGTGTGAGGGAGAACACTGAAGCTTTCTTT
.	TRBJ1-2	TRBV6-5	.	CASKEGVNYGYTF	TGTGCCAGCAAAGAGGGGGTTAACTATGGCTACACCTTC
.	TRBJ1-1	TRBV6-1	.	CASREGSVATEAFF	TGTGCCAGCAGGGAAGGGTCTGTGGCCACTGAAGCTTTCTTT
.	TRBJ2-1	TRBV15	.	CATSREVSDNEQFF	TGTGCCACCAGCAGAGAGGTATCTGACAATGAGCAGTTCTTC
.	TRBJ1-1	TRBV3-1/TRBV3-2	once	CASSQGEGEAFF	TGTGCCAGCAGCCAAGGAGAGGGGGAAGCTTTCTTT
.	TRBJ1-2	TRBV27	.	CASRNMGGYTF	TGTGCCAGCCGGAATATGGGTGGCTACACCTTC
TRBD1	TRBJ2-4	TRBV6-5	.	CASTQGDREYF	TGTGCCAGCACCCAGGGGGACAGGGAATACTTC
TRBD1	TRBJ1-2	TRBV6-5	.	CASTQGARDGYTF	TGTGCCAGCACCCAGGGGGCGCGGGATGGCTACACCTTC
.	TRBJ1-4	TRBV6-5	.	CASTTGGANEKLFF	TGTGCCAGCACTACAGGAGGGGCTAATGAAAAACTGTTTTTT
.	TRBJ1-6	TRBV30	.	CAWSVGGGFNSPLHF	TGTGCCTGGAGTGTCGGGGGGGGGTTTAATTCACCCCTCCACTTT
.	TRBJ1-3	TRBV4-1	.	CASSQDPGNTIYF	TGCGCCAGCAGCCAAGATCCCGGCAACACCATATATTTT
TRBD2	TRBJ2-1	TRBV7-6	.	CASSLEGVGSGASSYNEQFF	TGTGCCAGCAGCTTAGAGGGCGTGGGTAGCGGGGCGAGCTCCTACAATGAGCAGTTCTTC
.	TRBJ1-1	TRBV6-5	.	CASMVFGEGTEAFF	TGTGCCAGCATGGTCTTCGGGGAGGGCACTGAAGCTTTCTTT
.	TRBJ1-2	TRBV6-5	.	CARLPLGNGYTF	TGTGCCAGGTTGCCTTTGGGGAATGGCTACACCTTC
.	TRBJ2-1	TRBV7-9	.	CASSLGATVMGYEQFF	TGTGCCAGCAGCTTAGGGGCGACAGTAATGGGCTACGAGCAGTTCTTC
.	TRBJ1-2	TRBV12-3/TRBV12-4	.	CASSLWGGGYTF	TGTGCCAGCAGTTTATGGGGGGGTGGCTACACCTTC
TRBD2	TRBJ2-7	TRBV10-3	.	CAIRQTSGGAYEQYF	TGTGCCATCAGACAAACTAGCGGGGGGGCCTACGAGCAGTACTTC
.	TRBJ1-2	TRBV2	.	CASNLGHSNYGYTF	TGTGCCAGCAATCTGGGACACTCGAACTATGGCTACACCTTC
.	TRBJ1-3	TRBV15	.	CATSRDLQGTSGNTIYF	TGTGCCACCAGCAGAGATCTACAGGGAACCTCTGGAAACACCATATATTTT
TRBD1	TRBJ1-2	TRBV20-1	.	CSASRTGGNYGYTF	TGCAGTGCTAGTCGGACAGGGGGAAACTATGGCTACACCTTC